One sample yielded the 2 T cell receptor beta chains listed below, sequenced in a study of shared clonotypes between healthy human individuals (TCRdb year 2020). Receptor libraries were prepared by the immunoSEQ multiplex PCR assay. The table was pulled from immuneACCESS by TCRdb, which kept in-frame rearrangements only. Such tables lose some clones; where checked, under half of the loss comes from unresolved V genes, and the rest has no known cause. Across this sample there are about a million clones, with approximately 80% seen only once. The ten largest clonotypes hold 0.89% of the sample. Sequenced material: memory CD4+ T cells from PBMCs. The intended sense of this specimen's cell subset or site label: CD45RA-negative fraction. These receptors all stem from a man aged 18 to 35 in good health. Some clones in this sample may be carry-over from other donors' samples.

The CDR3 sequence: CASSRPGELREQYF. In nucleotides, the CDR3 is TGTGCCAGCAGTAGGCCGGGAGAACTTAGAGAGCAGTACTTC. This chain links TRBV28 with TRBJ2-7; a weak D match, TRBD2 (6 bases). V was shortened by 5 bases and J by 7 bases, with 18 bases between the two germline ends. Germline V gives CDR1 MDHEN, CDR2 SYDVKM. The CDR3 extends over 14 amino acids.

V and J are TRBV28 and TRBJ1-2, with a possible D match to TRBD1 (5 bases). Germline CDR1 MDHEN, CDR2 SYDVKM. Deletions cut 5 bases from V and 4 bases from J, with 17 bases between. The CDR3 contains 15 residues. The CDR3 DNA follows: TGTGCCAGCAGTCCGGGGGGGTCTTGGGGCTATGGCTACACCTTC. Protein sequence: CASSPGGSWGYGYTF.